These T cell receptor beta chains were read from a single sample in a study of cytomegalovirus exposure and HLA in healthy donors. Libraries were prepared by immunoSEQ multiplex PCR; TCRdb keeps only in-frame clonotypes and omits some of them. The table includes around 100,000 clones, roughly 80% detected once. The source material was PBMCs. Every receptor here comes from a man in his forties or fifties in good health and CMV-seropositive. CDR3s leave out the opening cysteine and the closing phenylalanine or tryptophan. The D gene is left open where the match is weak. Clone size is given for some rows only: seen once, a few or many times, or a class if the clone is expanded.

clone size,J gene,D gene,V gene,CDR3 protein
-,TRBJ2-5,-,TRBV28,ASSSWGGRETQY
-,TRBJ2-5,TRBD1,TRBV7-8,ASSVDRGTGGEQY
-,TRBJ2-1,-,TRBV6-5,ASTNPGNEQF
-,TRBJ1-2,TRBD1,TRBV10-2,ASSESWTGGPNYGYT
-,TRBJ2-2,-,TRBV6-4,ASSGTFPNTGELF
once,TRBJ2-3,TRBD2,TRBV29-1,SVVGGGADTQY
-,TRBJ2-1,-,TRBV10-3,AISESTGRNEQF
once,TRBJ2-3,TRBD2,TRBV4-3,ASSQGSGRADTQY
few,TRBJ2-7,TRBD2,TRBV9,ASSSPGAGSQE
-,TRBJ1-1,-,TRBV18,ASSPRLEGSNTEAF
few,TRBJ2-7,TRBD2,TRBV6-6,ASSSQGTSEAYEQY
-,TRBJ1-3,-,TRBV21-1,ASSARERSSGNTIY
few,TRBJ1-2,TRBD1,TRBV7-9,ASSSTGVGYT
few,TRBJ2-1,-,TRBV28,ASSPARFVEQF
-,TRBJ1-4,-,TRBV5-8,ASSWTGIEKLF
few,TRBJ1-5,-,TRBV7-9,ASSPLTGSNQPQH
-,TRBJ1-1,-,TRBV5-1,ASGFGGNTEAF
few,TRBJ1-4,-,TRBV7-8,ASSLAGRDEKLF
-,TRBJ2-7,TRBD1,TRBV4-2,ASSQGGTDQYEQY
few,TRBJ2-1,TRBD2,TRBV7-8,ASTSLAGGPGEQF
-,TRBJ2-7,TRBD1,TRBV5-1,ASRTGEAYEQY
-,TRBJ1-1,TRBD1,TRBV27,ASSLSGQTEAF
-,TRBJ2-5,-,TRBV6-5,AATRHPVSKETQY
-,TRBJ2-2,-,TRBV30,AWRHLTGNTGELF
-,TRBJ2-1,TRBD1,TRBV18,ASSPPSGGVSAEQF
few,TRBJ2-3,TRBD2,TRBV27,ASSAGLAGTDTQY
few,TRBJ2-7,TRBD2,TRBV4-2,ASSQDVTSGNLEQY
-,TRBJ2-5,TRBD1,TRBV10-2,ASRTLETGNAETQY
once,TRBJ1-2,-,TRBV19,ASSTGLGQPYGYT
-,TRBJ1-5,-,TRBV19,ASSIQSRGPTDNQPQH
-,TRBJ2-5,TRBD1,TRBV12-5,ASGSTPTGTGGVETQY
-,TRBJ2-5,-,TRBV7-8,ASSLDREETQY
-,TRBJ1-2,TRBD1,TRBV7-3,ASSLEQGRGYT
once,TRBJ2-1,TRBD2,TRBV28,ASSQGLAGDLYNEQF
-,TRBJ1-6,-,TRBV6-4,ASSDSEAHNSPLH
-,TRBJ2-5,-,TRBV18,ASSPNGETQY
-,TRBJ2-2,TRBD2,TRBV15,ATSRDNPGGRRDGELF
-,-,TRBD2,TRBV4-2,ASSQESSSASGRGEAYEQY
-,TRBJ2-3,-,TRBV30,AWRPGFTQY
-,TRBJ2-1,-,TRBV2,ASSVGGTSYNEQF
-,TRBJ1-4,TRBD1,TRBV28,ASSGTGLNEKLF
-,TRBJ1-1,-,TRBV7-9,ASSSRGLDGEAF
-,TRBJ1-3,-,TRBV2,ASSVGAPVGNTIY
-,TRBJ2-7,TRBD2,TRBV27,ASSLQASGRGYEQY
-,TRBJ2-1,-,TRBV27,ASRKQGSYYNEQF
once,TRBJ2-5,TRBD1,TRBV19,ASSRQGVETQY
-,TRBJ2-7,TRBD1,TRBV28,ASSAGTGLLSEQY
-,TRBJ2-2,TRBD2,TRBV9,ASMGLASNTGELF
-,TRBJ2-1,-,TRBV2,ASSEALLLAGHRGYNEQF